The sequence of this T cell receptor beta chain was determined in a study of Graves' ophthalmopathy and Graves' hyperthyroidism. General study points: Both a roughly 70% sensitivity and an approximately 77% specificity characterized the model's predictions of ophthalmopathy progression. Using a 13-signature model, the authors split ophthalmopathy from stable hyperthyroidism, with approximately 88% sensitivity and approximately 80% specificity.

RNA served as the template for amplifying TCR beta CDR3 regions. Investigators did first-round RT-PCR with HTBI primers, then second-round multiplex PCR. TCRdb processed the multiplex PCR reads anew with MiXCR; each CDR3 protein has one entry. Altogether roughly 350,000 distinct CDR3 sequences are present, approximately 18% being singletons, with the ten largest covering roughly 2.6%. Ophthalmopathy absent within 18 months of follow-up marked hyperthyroidism as stable. Reliance was placed on clinical symptoms, serum thyroxine, TRAb, thyroid ultrasound and orbital computed tomography for diagnosis. In regard to this clonotype: Its target is unknown. One base away lies a much larger clone, so this may be a sequencing read error.

Source material: peripheral blood. The receptor was derived from an adult woman with stable Graves' hyperthyroidism.

The CDR3 reads CASSSISLEQYF. For the CDR3, the DNA is TGTGCCAGCAGTTCCATTTCCCTCGAGCAGTACTTC. The rearrangement joins TRBV6-5 to TRBJ2-7, with D unresolved. The ends were cut back, 4 bases at V and 6 bases at J, with 10 bases in the middle. The CDR3 totals 12 residues. In germline, CDR1 is MNHEY, CDR2 SVGAGI.